Shown below are 19 T cell receptor beta chains from a single sample sequenced in a study of T-cell memory formation after mild COVID-19. TCRdb reprocessed the 5' RACE reads with MiXCR, giving one entry per CDR3 protein. The sample includes roughly 500,000 distinct CDR3 sequences, 20% of them seen just once. Sequenced sample: PBMCs or a T cell subset sorted from them (not recorded which). The receptors derive from an adult woman who had mild COVID-19 (a few samples of this study predate the infection). Cell type and time point are not known.

The chain combines TRBV7-8 with TRBJ2-7, with D uncertain. Germline V gives CDR1 SGHVS, CDR2 FQNEAQ. This CDR3 has 12 residues. V dropped 4 bases and J dropped 6 bases, with 10 bases sitting between them. CDR3 coding DNA: TGTGCCAGCAGCTCGCCCGCAGCCGAGCAGTACTTC. It encodes CASSSPAAEQYF.

The chain links TRBV20-1 to TRBJ1-5; TRBD1 aligns across 8 bases. Germline CDR1 reads DFQATT; CDR2 reads SNEGSKA (reference sequence). Germline trimming cut 3 bases from V and 0 bases from J; bases unmatched to any gene: 4. This CDR3 spans 15 amino acids. The CDR3 here is CSASRGQASNQPQHF. The CDR3 DNA is TGCAGTGCTAGCCGGGGACAGGCTAGCAATCAGCCCCAGCATTTT.

J is TRBJ2-7 and V is TRBV27; TRBD1 aligns across 10 bases. The V gene's germline CDR1 is MNHEY and CDR2 SMNVEV (reference sequence). The J segment lost 7 bases and the V segment lost 6 bases, leaving 12 bases of the junction unmatched. CDR3 size: 15 residues. The CDR3 spells CASRPYGTGDPEQYF. In nucleotides, the CDR3 is TGTGCCAGCAGACCATACGGGACAGGGGACCCAGAGCAGTACTTC.

The chain couples TRBV7-2 to TRBJ1-1; no clear D. The CDR3 is 13 amino acids. Germline V lookup: CDR1 SGHTA, CDR2 FQGNSA. V lost 5 bases, J lost 0 bases, and 7 bases lay in between. CDR3 in amino acids: CASSRRMNTEAFF. Written as DNA, the CDR3 is TGTGCCAGCAGCAGGAGGATGAACACTGAAGCTTTCTTT. Filled out from reference TRBV7-2 and TRBJ1-1, the complete variable domain reads GAGVSQSPSNKVTEKGKDVELRCDPISGHTALYWYRQSLGQGLEFLIYFQGNSAPDKSGLPSDRFSAERTGGSVSTLTIQRTQQEDSAVYLCASSRRMNTEAFFGQGTRLTVV.

This rearrangement joins TRBV11-3 to TRBJ2-5, with 8 bases lining up with TRBD1. The CDR3 runs 16 residues. Germline CDR1 is SGHNT and CDR2 is YENEEA. The junction had 12 bases not matched to a gene; V was cut back by 5 bases and J by 4 bases. CDR3 sequence: CASSPGGQGGGETQYF. The CDR3 nucleotides are TGTGCCAGCAGCCCCGGAGGACAGGGTGGAGGAGAGACCCAGTACTTC.

The chain links TRBV7-3 to TRBJ2-2, with D perhaps matching TRBD2 (5 bases). Per germline, CDR1 SGHTA and CDR2 FQGTGA. This CDR3 is 18 amino acids long. V was trimmed by 0 bases and J by 1 base, leaving 15 bases between them. The CDR3 DNA reads as TGTGCCAGCAGCTTAACGTTGGCGGTGGGAGAGAACACCGGGGAGCTGTTTTTT. It translates to CASSLTLAVGENTGELFF.

The rearrangement joins TRBV20-1 to TRBJ2-7; tentative D call: TRBD1 (6 bases). The CDR3 loop spans 13 amino acids. Germline V CDR1 and CDR2: DFQATT, SNEGSKA (reference sequence). V dropped 2 bases and J dropped 0 bases, with 8 bases sitting between them. In nucleotides, the CDR3 is TGCAGTGCTAGACAGGGGCCCTCCTACGAGCAGTACTTC. Protein sequence: CSARQGPSYEQYF.

The V and J genes are TRBV11-2 and TRBJ2-3, with D tentatively TRBD2 (5 bases). Deletions cut 5 bases from V and 5 bases from J, with 20 bases between. Germline V gene sequence: CDR1 SGHAT, CDR2 FQNNGV. The CDR3 contains 16 residues. The CDR3 DNA reads TGTGCCAGCAGCACCGCCTTCGCGGTAGAGGGAGATACGCAGTATTTT. Its translation is CASSTAFAVEGDTQYF.

The table lists this clonotype with a few counts. This chain connects TRBV5-4 to TRBJ2-3; D remains ambiguous. The V end lost 2 bases, the J end lost 3 bases, and 10 bases lay between the germline ends. Germline V gives CDR1 SGHNT, CDR2 YYREEE (reference sequence). This CDR3 is built from 14 residues. The CDR3 DNA reads TGTGCCAGCAGCTTCCCGGACGGGACAGATACGCAGTATTTT. Protein sequence: CASSFPDGTDTQYF.

This chain connects TRBV6-1 to TRBJ2-1; the D is unclear. Germline V CDR1 and CDR2: MNHNS, SASEGT. This CDR3 contains 14 residues. Trimming removed 5 bases at V and 3 bases at J, with 11 bases between. CDR3: CASSYRVFYNEQFF. In DNA, the CDR3 is TGTGCCAGCAGTTATAGGGTTTTCTACAATGAGCAGTTCTTC.

This clonotype was counted a few times. This chain joins TRBV6-2 or TRBV6-3 and TRBJ1-2; D gene unclear. CDR3 length: 13 amino acids. Germline V CDR1 and CDR2: MNHEY, SVGEGT. Trimming stripped 7 bases from V and 2 bases from J, with 11 bases between. CDR3 DNA sequence: TGTGCCAGCAAGGGCCGCAGCAACTATGGCTACACCTTC. The encoded protein is CASKGRSNYGYTF.

The CDR3 spells CASSLRGQGKLFF. The CDR3 nucleotides are TGTGCCAGCAGCCTCAGGGGGCAGGGAAAACTGTTTTTT. This rearrangement joins TRBV7-8 to TRBJ1-4; the match to TRBD1 covers 8 bases. The CDR3 totals 13 residues. The J segment lost 10 bases and the V segment lost 5 bases, leaving 6 bases of the junction unmatched. The germline V gene encodes CDR1 SGHVS and CDR2 FQNEAQ.

The V and J genes are TRBV5-1 and TRBJ1-2, with D possibly matching TRBD1 (5 bases). The germline V gene encodes CDR1 SGHRS and CDR2 YFSETQ. V gave up 4 bases and J gave up 3 bases, with 7 bases separating them. CDR3 length: 12 amino acids. The CDR3 coding sequence is TGCGCCAGCAGCACGACAGACTATGGCTACACCTTC. Its protein is CASSTTDYGYTF.

In its sample, this clonotype was seen many times. V usage is TRBV9 and J usage is TRBJ1-1, with D unclear. Per the germline V gene, CDR1 is SGDLS and CDR2 is YYNGEE. Trimming stripped 0 bases from V and 4 bases from J, with 4 bases between. The CDR3 covers 12 residues. CDR3 amino acids: CASSVGGTEAFF. In DNA form, the CDR3 reads TGTGCCAGCAGCGTAGGGGGCACTGAAGCTTTCTTT.

J is TRBJ2-3 and V is TRBV7-7; 10 bases map to TRBD2. This CDR3 is 15 amino acids long. Trimming removed 5 bases from V and 4 bases from J; junction bases left unmatched: 6. Germline V gene data show CDR1 as SSHAT and CDR2 as FNYEAQ (reference sequence). The CDR3 region has the DNA TGTGCCAGCAGCCCAGTCGGGACTAGCGCAGATACGCAGTATTTT. This gives the protein CASSPVGTSADTQYF.

This clonotype was counted between two and nine times. J is TRBJ2-5 and V is TRBV7-2, with D unresolved. The V gene lost 2 bases and the J gene lost 3 bases, with 25 bases spanning the gap. Germline V gene sequence: CDR1 SGHTA, CDR2 FQGNSA. The CDR3 length is 19 residues. CDR3 residues: CASSLLSGPTILREETQYF. The CDR3 DNA reads TGTGCCAGCAGCTTACTCTCTGGCCCTACGATTTTACGGGAAGAGACCCAGTACTTC.

This clonotype was detected only a few times. DNA of the CDR3: TGCAGTGCCCAACGGGGGACGGAGACCCAGTACTTC. This sequence encodes CSAQRGTETQYF. The chain joins TRBV20-1 to TRBJ2-5; a weak D match, TRBD2 (6 bases). CDR1 is DFQATT, CDR2 SNEGSKA, per germline (reference sequence). V gave up 6 bases and J gave up 5 bases, with 13 bases separating them. This CDR3 is built from 12 residues.

The genes are TRBV7-8 and TRBJ2-3, with D hard to call. V gave up 6 bases and J gave up 0 bases, with 13 bases separating them. The CDR3 extends over 15 amino acids. Germline CDR1 and CDR2: SGHVS and FQNEAQ. The CDR3 here is CASRAAYRSTDTQYF. The DNA of the CDR3 is TGTGCCAGCAGAGCCGCCTACAGAAGCACAGATACGCAGTATTTT.

The chain uses TRBV7-6 and TRBJ2-7; maybe TRBD1 (5 bases). Trimming cost V 6 bases and J 7 bases, with 25 bases left between them. The CDR3 contains 16 residues. The germline CDR1 and CDR2 sequences are SGHVS and FNYEAQ. The CDR3 is CASSPGGSQGVREQYF. The CDR3 DNA follows: TGTGCCAGCAGTCCCGGCGGTAGTCAGGGTGTGAGGGAGCAGTACTTC.